Detailed here is one T cell receptor (beta chain). The data were taken from a study of blood T cell repertoires in COVID-19. Study information: Acute-phase and convalescent COVID-19 samples originated in the United States, Italy and Spain. In each case, the material was cDNA or gDNA derived from T cells, B-cell-depleted T cells, or PBMCs.

From germline, CDR1 is SGHDN and CDR2 FVKESK. V shed 0 bases and J shed 0 bases, with 15 bases lying between them. This CDR3 contains 18 residues. Original processing methods: Amplification with reference gene primers provided the estimates of nucleated cell counts. Measured with immunoSEQ multiplex PCR; TCRdb has only the in-frame clones, and not every one. V, J and clone size are those of that table, while D and trimming were read from the DNA. The sample has about 64,000 clones, 75% to 85% seen once; the top ten hold roughly an eighth. The TCR was taken from a human donor in a cohort sampled during active COVID-19. Material for sequencing was peripheral blood. This chain connects TRBV14 to TRBJ1-3, with D uncertain. The CDR3 loop reads CASSQDRGHSSSGNTIYF. In DNA form, the CDR3 reads TGTGCCAGCAGCCAAGATCGAGGGCACTCGAGCTCTGGAAACACCATATATTTT.